One sample yielded the 20 T cell receptor beta chains listed below, sequenced in a study of blood T cell repertoires in COVID-19. Repertoires were generated with immunoSEQ multiplex PCR, while TCRdb's copy carries only in-frame clones and drops some. The table shows roughly 150,000 clones, with approximately 81% occurring only once. The specimen was PBMCs or T cells enriched from blood (not recorded which). These receptors all stem from a woman aged 50 to 60 who had recovered from COVID-19.

The chain uses TRBV10-2 and TRBJ1-4; no firm D call. Germline CDR1 and CDR2: WSHSY and SAAADI. This CDR3 spans 14 amino acids. Trimming removed 6 bases from V and 0 bases from J, with 8 bases in between. The CDR3 DNA follows: TGCGCCAGCAGGCGGGCATCAACTAATGAAAAACTGTTTTTT. This gives the protein CASRRASTNEKLFF.

The J gene is TRBJ1-1, the V gene TRBV18; D is undetermined. Between the trimmed V and J ends, which lost 5 bases and 1 base, there was a span of 8 bases. This CDR3 spans 13 amino acids. CDR1 and CDR2 from the germline V gene are KGHSH and LQKENI. The CDR3 spells CASSASGNTEAFF. The CDR3 DNA follows: TGTGCCAGCTCAGCGTCGGGGAACACTGAAGCTTTCTTT.

The rearrangement uses TRBV5-8 and TRBJ1-5, with no clear D. The CDR3 length is 15 residues. V was cut by 2 bases and J by 5 bases, with 14 bases left in between. Germline V gene data show CDR1 as SGHTS and CDR2 as YDEGEE. CDR3: CASSFDYSFDQPQHF. The DNA of the CDR3 is TGTGCCAGCAGCTTCGATTACAGCTTTGATCAGCCCCAGCATTTT.

Of note for this clone: At the DNA level, this CDR3 is encoded by other sequences in the same sample as well. The chain recombines TRBV10-3 with TRBJ1-2; the D gene is possibly TRBD1 (5 bases). This CDR3 spans 13 amino acids. V shed 0 bases and J shed 5 bases, with 7 bases lying between them. The V gene's germline CDR1 is ENHRY and CDR2 SYGVKD. The CDR3 sequence: CAISESAGYGYTF. DNA for the CDR3: TGTGCCATCAGTGAGTCGGCAGGGTATGGCTACACCTTC.

J is TRBJ2-2 and V is TRBV6-4; D possibly corresponds to TRBD1 (5 bases). V lost 8 bases to trimming and J lost 7 bases, with 8 bases between them. Germline CDR1 reads MRHNA; CDR2 reads SNTAGT. The CDR3 is 11 residues long. The CDR3: CASGQGGELFF. The CDR3 DNA reads as TGTGCCAGCGGCCAGGGCGGGGAGCTGTTTTTT.

V is TRBV5-1 and J is TRBJ2-3, with TRBD2 matching over 11 bases. Trimming took 5 bases from V and 1 from J; bases not matched to a gene: 6. CDR1 and CDR2 (germline): SGHRS, YFSETQ. This CDR3 spans 16 amino acids. The CDR3 loop is CASSNPGLAGTDTQYF. The CDR3 DNA is TGCGCCAGCAGTAATCCGGGACTAGCGGGCACAGATACGCAGTATTTT.

J is TRBJ2-2 and V is TRBV24-1, with D maybe TRBD2 (6 bases). Germline V gene data show CDR1 as KGHDR and CDR2 as SFDVKD. This CDR3 spans 14 amino acids. Trimming took off 12 bases at V and 3 bases at J, with 16 bases between the two ends. The CDR3 DNA reads TGTGCCTCCGGGAGTGTACTTGACACCGGGGAGCTGTTTTTT. It translates to CASGSVLDTGELFF.

The gene calls are TRBV12-3 or TRBV12-4 and TRBJ1-2, with D hard to call. This CDR3 has 13 amino acids. Between the trimmed V and J ends, which lost 6 bases and 7 bases, there was a span of 15 bases. CDR3 residues: CASSIRGGGGYTF. In DNA form, the CDR3 reads TGTGCCAGCAGCATCAGAGGAGGCGGTGGCTACACCTTC.

The chain carries TRBV7-2 and TRBJ2-1; TRBD2 matches 8 bases. The CDR3 is 15 residues long. The V and J ends lost 3 bases and 8 bases, in that order; junction bases with no gene match: 9. Germline CDR1 is SGHTA and CDR2 is FQGNSA. CDR3 sequence (DNA): TGTGCCAGCAGCTTTACCGGGACTAGTGGTTATGAGCAGTTCTTC. It encodes CASSFTGTSGYEQFF.

The chain uses TRBV5-1 and TRBJ1-4; D might be TRBD1 (6 bases). This CDR3 has 15 residues. The V and J ends lost 4 bases and 5 bases respectively, with 15 bases between them. Looked up from germline, CDR1 is SGHRS and CDR2 is YFSETQ. The CDR3 protein is CASSGSTGTNEKLFF. Here the CDR3 DNA reads TGCGCCAGCAGCGGATCAACCGGGACAAATGAAAAACTGTTTTTT.

The V and J genes are TRBV5-6 and TRBJ2-7; TRBD2 might be the D (6 bases). This CDR3 region has 15 residues. V lost 0 bases, J lost 2 bases, and 12 bases lay in between. From germline, CDR1 is SGHDT and CDR2 YYEEEE. The CDR3 is CASSLERRAAYEQYF. The CDR3 DNA reads TGTGCCAGCAGCTTGGAAAGGAGGGCGGCCTACGAGCAGTACTTC.

The CDR3 loop is CASSKGCVRANEKLFF. The DNA for the CDR3 is TGTGCCAGCAGCAAAGGTTGTGTGCGAGCTAATGAAAAACTGTTTTTT. The V and J genes are TRBV21-1 and TRBJ1-4. TRBV21-1 is a recognized pseudogene. The CDR3 runs 16 residues.

The chain recombines TRBV18 with TRBJ2-7; tentatively, D is TRBD2 (6 bases). Germline loops: CDR1 KGHSH, CDR2 LQKENI. The V end was cut by 5 bases, the J end by 5 bases, with 10 bases between. The CDR3 is made up of 12 amino acids. In DNA form, the CDR3 reads TGTGCCAGCTCAGTCGGGAGCGACGAGCAGTACTTC. This codes for CASSVGSDEQYF.

The genes are TRBV12-3 or TRBV12-4 and TRBJ2-7; D unresolved. V shed 8 bases and J shed 2 bases, with 10 bases lying between them. The CDR3 runs 12 residues. CDR3 sequence: CASAGQTYEQYF. The CDR3 DNA sequence: TGTGCCAGCGCTGGGCAGACCTACGAGCAGTACTTC.

The genes are TRBV19 and TRBJ1-6; no clear D. The CDR3 is 16 amino acids. V lost 4 bases and J 2 bases, leaving 12 bases between the germline ends. The germline CDR1 and CDR2 sequences are LNHDA and SQIVND (reference sequence). The CDR3 bases are TGTGCCAGTAGTACCCTTGCGGGGACCTATAATTCACCCCTCCACTTT. Translating gives CASSTLAGTYNSPLHF.

The chain has TRBV9 and TRBJ2-1; TRBD2 matches at 7 bases. The CDR3 extends over 13 amino acids. Losses at the gene ends were 4 bases for V and 9 bases for J; bases not matched to a gene: 7. Germline loops: CDR1 SGDLS, CDR2 YYNGEE. CDR3 DNA sequence: TGTGCCAGCAGCCCCAGCTCGGGGGGTGAGCAGTTCTTC. This encodes CASSPSSGGEQFF.

The V gene is TRBV19, the J gene TRBJ2-1; 8 bases align to TRBD2. The J segment lost 3 bases and the V segment lost 6 bases, leaving 7 bases of the junction unmatched. The CDR3 runs 15 residues. Germline V CDR1 and CDR2: LNHDA, SQIVND (reference sequence). In DNA, the CDR3 is TGTGCCAGTAGCCAAACTAGCGGCGACTACAATGAGCAGTTCTTC. Its protein is CASSQTSGDYNEQFF.

This clone was found once. This chain's CDR3 is CASSSYPGLAAYNEQFF. CDR3 nucleotide sequence: TGTGCCAGCAGCTCGTACCCGGGACTAGCGGCCTACAATGAGCAGTTCTTC. The genes are TRBV7-3 and TRBJ2-1; 11 nucleotides agree with TRBD2. This CDR3 contains 17 residues. The J segment lost 2 bases and the V segment lost 4 bases, leaving 7 bases of the junction unmatched. Germline V gene data show CDR1 as SGHTA and CDR2 as FQGTGA.

The chain links TRBV28 to TRBJ1-4, with D maybe TRBD1 (5 bases). The germline V gene has CDR1 MDHEN and CDR2 SYDVKM. The CDR3 has 12 residues. Trimming cost V 7 bases and J 7 bases, with 10 bases left between them. Here the CDR3 DNA reads TGTGCCAGCAACGGGGGGGGTGAAAAACTGTTTTTT. This translates into CASNGGGEKLFF.

This chain joins TRBV2 and TRBJ1-6; D is perhaps TRBD1 (6 bases). Germline lookup yields CDR1 SNHLY and CDR2 FYNNEI. The CDR3 contains 15 residues. The germline V and J ends were trimmed by 6 bases and 6 bases, with 15 bases remaining between them. Here the CDR3 reads CASSRTDTLNSPLHF. For the CDR3, the DNA is TGTGCCAGCAGCCGGACAGATACTCTTAATTCACCCCTCCACTTT.